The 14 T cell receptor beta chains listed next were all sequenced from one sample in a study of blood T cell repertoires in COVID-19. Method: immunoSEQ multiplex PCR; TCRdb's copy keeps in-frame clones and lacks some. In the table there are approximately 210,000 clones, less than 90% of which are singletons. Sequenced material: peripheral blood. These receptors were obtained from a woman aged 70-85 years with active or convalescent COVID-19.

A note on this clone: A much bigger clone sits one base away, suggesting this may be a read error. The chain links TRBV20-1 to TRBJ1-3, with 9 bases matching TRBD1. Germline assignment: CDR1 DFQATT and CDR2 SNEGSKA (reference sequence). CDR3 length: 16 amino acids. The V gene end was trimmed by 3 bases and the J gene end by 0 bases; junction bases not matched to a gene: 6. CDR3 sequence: CSASRQGVHSGNTIYF. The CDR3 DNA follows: TGCAGTGCTAGTCGACAGGGGGTCCACTCTGGAAACACCATATATTTT.

The CDR3 DNA sequence: TGTGCCAGCTCACGACAGGGGGCGGATGAAAAACTGTTTTTT. Protein sequence: CASSRQGADEKLFF. This rearrangement joins TRBV18 to TRBJ1-4, with 10 bases matching TRBD1. The CDR3 totals 14 residues. Germline trimming cut 4 bases from V and 6 bases from J; bases unmatched to any gene: 2. Per the germline V gene, CDR1 is KGHSH and CDR2 is LQKENI. The variable domain in full, with the rest retrieved from reference TRBV18 and TRBJ1-4, is NAGVMQNPRHLVRRRGQEARLRCSPMKGHSHVYWYRQLPEEGLKFMVYLQKENIIDESGMPKERFSAEFPKEGPSILRIQQVVRGDSAAYFCASSRQGADEKLFFGSGTQLSVL.

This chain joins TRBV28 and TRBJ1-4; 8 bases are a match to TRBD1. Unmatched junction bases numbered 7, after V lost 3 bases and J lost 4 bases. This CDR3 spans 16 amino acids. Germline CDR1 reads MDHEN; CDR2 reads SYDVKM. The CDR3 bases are TGTGCCAGCAGTTTGGTCTCAGGGGGCAGTAATGAAAAACTGTTTTTT. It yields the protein CASSLVSGGSNEKLFF.

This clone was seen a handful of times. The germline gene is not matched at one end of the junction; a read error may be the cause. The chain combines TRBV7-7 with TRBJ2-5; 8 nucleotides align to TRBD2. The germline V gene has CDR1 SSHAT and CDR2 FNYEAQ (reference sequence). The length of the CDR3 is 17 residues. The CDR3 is CASSLGPRGGQVETQYF. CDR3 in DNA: TGTGCTAGCAGCTTAGGTCCCCGGGGGGGCCAGGTGGAGACCCAGTACTTC.

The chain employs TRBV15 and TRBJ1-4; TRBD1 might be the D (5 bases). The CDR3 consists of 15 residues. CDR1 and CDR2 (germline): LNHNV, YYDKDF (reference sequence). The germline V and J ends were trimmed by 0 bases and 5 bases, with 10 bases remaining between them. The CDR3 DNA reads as TGTGCCACCAGCAGAGATGGCAGGGAAAATGAAAAACTGTTTTTT. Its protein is CATSRDGRENEKLFF. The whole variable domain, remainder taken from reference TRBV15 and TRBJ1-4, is DAMVIQNPRYQVTQFGKPVTLSCSQTLNHNVMYWYQQKSSQAPKLLFHYYDKDFNNEADTPDNFQSRRPNTSFCFLDIRSPGLGDTAMYLCATSRDGRENEKLFFGSGTQLSVL.

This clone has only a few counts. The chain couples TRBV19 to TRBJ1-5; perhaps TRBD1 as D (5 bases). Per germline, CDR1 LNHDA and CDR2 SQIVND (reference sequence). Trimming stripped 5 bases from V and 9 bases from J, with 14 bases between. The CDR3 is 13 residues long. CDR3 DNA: TGTGCCAGTAGTTCCCTAGGGGATGGGCCCCAGCATTTT. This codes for CASSSLGDGPQHF.

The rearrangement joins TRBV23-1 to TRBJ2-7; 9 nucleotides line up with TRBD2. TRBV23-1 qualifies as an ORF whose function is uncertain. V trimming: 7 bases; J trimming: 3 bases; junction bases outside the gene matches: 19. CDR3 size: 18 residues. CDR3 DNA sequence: TGCGCCAGCAAAAGTCGAGTTAGCGGGAGCGGTATAGGCTACGAGCAGTACTTC. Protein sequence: CASKSRVSGSGIGYEQYF.

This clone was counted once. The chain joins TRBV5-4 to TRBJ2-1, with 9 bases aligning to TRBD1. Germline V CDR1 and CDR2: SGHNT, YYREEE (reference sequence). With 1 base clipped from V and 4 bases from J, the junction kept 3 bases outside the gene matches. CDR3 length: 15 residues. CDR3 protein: CASSLTGGLYNEQFF. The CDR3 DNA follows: TGTGCCAGCAGCTTGACAGGGGGCCTATACAATGAGCAGTTCTTC.

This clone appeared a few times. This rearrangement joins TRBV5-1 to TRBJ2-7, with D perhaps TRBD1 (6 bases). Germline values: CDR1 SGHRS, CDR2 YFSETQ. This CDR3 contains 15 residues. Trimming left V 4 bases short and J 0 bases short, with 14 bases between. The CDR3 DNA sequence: TGCGCCAGCAGCCCGGGACATCTTAGCTCCTACGAGCAGTACTTC. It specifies CASSPGHLSSYEQYF.

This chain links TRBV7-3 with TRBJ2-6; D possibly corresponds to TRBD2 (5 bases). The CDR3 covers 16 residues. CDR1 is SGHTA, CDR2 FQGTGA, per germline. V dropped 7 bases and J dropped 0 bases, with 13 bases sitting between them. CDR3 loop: CASNSGGSSGANVLTF. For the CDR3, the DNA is TGTGCCAGCAATTCGGGTGGGAGCTCTGGGGCCAACGTCCTGACTTTC.

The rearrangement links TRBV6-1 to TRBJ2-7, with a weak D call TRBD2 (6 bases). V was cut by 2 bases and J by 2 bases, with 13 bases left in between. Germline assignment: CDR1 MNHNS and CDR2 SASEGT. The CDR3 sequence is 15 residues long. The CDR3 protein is CASSEFAGITYEQYF. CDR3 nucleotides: TGTGCCAGCAGTGAATTTGCGGGGATCACCTACGAGCAGTACTTC.

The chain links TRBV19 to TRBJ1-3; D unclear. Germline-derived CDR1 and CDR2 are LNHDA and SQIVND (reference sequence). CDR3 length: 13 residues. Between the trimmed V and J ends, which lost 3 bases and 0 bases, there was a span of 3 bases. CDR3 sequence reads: CASSIGSGNTIYF. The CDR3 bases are TGTGCCAGTAGTATCGGCTCTGGAAACACCATATATTTT.

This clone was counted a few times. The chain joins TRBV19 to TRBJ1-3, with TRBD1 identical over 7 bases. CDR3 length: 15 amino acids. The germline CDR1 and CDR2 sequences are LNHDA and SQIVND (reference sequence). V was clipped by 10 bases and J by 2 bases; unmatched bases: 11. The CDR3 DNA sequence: TGTGCCACCAGGTCCCCAACAGGGGCTGGAAACACCATATATTTT. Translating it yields CATRSPTGAGNTIYF.

The CDR3 loop reads CASSSSGAGKGYTF. CDR3 coding DNA: TGTGCCAGCAGTTCCTCTGGGGCAGGGAAGGGCTACACCTTC. The rearrangement links TRBV2 to TRBJ1-2; D is perhaps TRBD1 (5 bases). CDR1 SNHLY and CDR2 FYNNEI come from the germline V gene. CDR3 length: 14 residues. Trimming took 5 bases from V and 8 from J, leaving 18 bases between them.